Below, 9 T cell receptor beta chains from the same sample are listed, as sequenced in a study of blood T cells in healthy people across ages. A J-beta primer mix and a sample-barcoded 5' primer were used in a second PCR of about 7 to 11 cycles. TCRdb re-called the 5' RACE reads with MiXCR, one entry per CDR3 protein. In the table there are around 940,000 distinct CDR3 sequences, roughly 51% of which are singletons. The material sequenced was blood. These receptors all stem from a woman aged 55-70 years in good health.

On this clonotype: Since a much larger clone is just one base distant, this may be a read error. The J gene is TRBJ2-7, the V gene TRBV9; TRBD1 aligns across 7 bases. The J segment lost 10 bases and the V segment lost 3 bases, leaving 10 bases of the junction unmatched. The CDR3 totals 13 residues. The germline gives CDR1 SGDLS, CDR2 YYNGEE. CDR3: CASSAGQQEAQYF. The CDR3 DNA sequence: TGTGCCAGCAGCGCGGGACAGCAAGAGGCCCAGTACTTC.

The chain uses TRBV29-1 and TRBJ1-1; TRBD1 agrees at 7 bases. Germline V gene lookup returns CDR1 SQVTM and CDR2 ANQGSEA. The CDR3 runs 15 residues. The V segment lost 4 bases and the J segment 0 bases; nucleotides outside the gene matches: 8. The CDR3 sequence: CSVAGGWGMNTEAFF. CDR3 coding DNA: TGCAGCGTTGCAGGGGGGTGGGGGATGAACACTGAAGCTTTCTTT.

A few counts support this clonotype. The V gene is TRBV28, the J gene TRBJ2-7; D might be TRBD1 or TRBD2, each matching 5 bases. Germline V lookup: CDR1 MDHEN, CDR2 SYDVKM. CDR3 size: 12 residues. V lost 7 bases to trimming and J lost 6 bases, with 13 bases between them. CDR3 nucleotide sequence: TGTGCCAGCACTTCCTGGGGGTTCGAGCAGTACTTC. The encoded protein is CASTSWGFEQYF.

This clonotype was found once. This sequence joins TRBV5-1 and TRBJ2-1, with 9 bases identical to TRBD2. Trimming removed 3 bases from V and 6 bases from J; junction bases left unmatched: 13. The length of the CDR3 is 17 residues. Per germline, CDR1 SGHRS and CDR2 YFSETQ. The CDR3 spells CASSSLLSGRASNEQFF. The CDR3 DNA is TGCGCCAGCAGCTCCCTTCTTAGCGGGAGAGCGAGCAATGAGCAGTTCTTC.

In its sample, this clonotype was seen a few times. The chain is built from TRBV4-2 and TRBJ2-5; D not certain. V dropped 0 bases and J dropped 11 bases, with 16 bases sitting between them. This CDR3 spans 14 amino acids. The germline V gene encodes CDR1 LGHNA and CDR2 YNFKEQ. CDR3: CASSQEPAVEEQYF. CDR3 in DNA: TGTGCCAGCAGCCAAGAGCCCGCGGTTGAGGAGCAGTACTTC.

CDR3 nucleotide sequence: TGCGCCAGCAGCCCCATTAAAGAGTTGGGCTACGAGCAGTACTTC. This translates into CASSPIKELGYEQYF. The chain uses TRBV4-1 and TRBJ2-7, with D hard to call. This CDR3 has 15 residues. Germline V gives CDR1 MGHRA, CDR2 YSYEKL. V lost 4 bases and J lost 3, with 16 bases in between.

J is TRBJ2-1 and V is TRBV7-9; D is uncertain. There are 12 residues in the CDR3. In germline, CDR1 is SEHNR, CDR2 FQNEAQ (reference sequence). The V end was cut by 4 bases, the J end by 6 bases, with 7 bases between. The CDR3 region is CASSSSLNEQFF. As DNA, the CDR3 is TGTGCCAGCAGCTCCAGCCTCAATGAGCAGTTCTTC.

Notes on this clonotype: One junction end disagrees with the germline gene, perhaps due to a read error. The rearrangement joins TRBV6-5 to TRBJ2-7; the D gene is possibly TRBD1 (6 bases). The CDR3 spans 13 residues. Germline V gives CDR1 MNHEY, CDR2 SVGAGI. The CDR3 sequence: CVSSKDSSYEQYF. The CDR3, as DNA: TGTGTCAGCAGCAAGGACAGTTCCTACGAGCAGTACTTC.

The gene calls are TRBV3-1 and TRBJ2-2; TRBD1 agrees at 10 bases. This CDR3 region has 16 residues. Germline lookup yields CDR1 LGHDT and CDR2 YNNKEL (reference sequence). J lost 1 base, V lost 5 bases, and 4 bases had no gene match. The DNA of the CDR3 is TGTGCCAGCAGCGGCAGGACAGGGGGGAACACCGGGGAGCTGTTTTTT. This translates into CASSGRTGGNTGELFF.